Below are 17 T cell receptor beta chains sequenced from a single sample in a study of T cells in Graves' hyperthyroidism and ophthalmopathy. TCR beta CDR3 region amplification was performed from RNA transcripts. First-round RT-PCR targeting the TCR CDR3 was performed with the HTBI primer set. One entry per CDR3 protein results from TCRdb running MiXCR on the multiplex PCR reads. The table lists hundreds of thousands of distinct CDR3 sequences, around 17% of them singletons. Sequencing was carried out using blood. The receptors shown here come from a woman in her late teens or twenties with Graves' hyperthyroidism.

The rearrangement links TRBV19 to TRBJ2-3, with D possibly being TRBD1 (6 bases). Per the germline V gene, CDR1 is LNHDA and CDR2 is SQIVND (reference sequence). The V and J ends lost 5 bases and 0 bases respectively, with 12 bases between them. The length of the CDR3 is 15 residues. As DNA, the CDR3 is TGTGCCAGTAGTCTTTCGGACAGTAGCACAGATACGCAGTATTTT. It translates to CASSLSDSSTDTQYF.

At least ten counts were recorded for this clonotype. This chain joins TRBV20-1 and TRBJ1-2; no definite D call. CDR1 DFQATT and CDR2 SNEGSKA come from the germline V gene (reference sequence). This CDR3 spans 14 amino acids. V was pared by 0 bases and J by 2 bases, with 10 bases between. The CDR3 spells CSARESPLNYGYTF. In DNA form, the CDR3 reads TGCAGTGCTAGAGAATCCCCCTTGAACTATGGCTACACCTTC.

This clonotype was observed once. This chain links TRBV20-1 with TRBJ2-4; a weak D match, TRBD2 (6 bases). V lost 7 bases to trimming and J lost 8 bases, with 15 bases between them. Germline CDR1 reads DFQATT; CDR2 reads SNEGSKA (reference sequence). This CDR3 spans 12 amino acids. CDR3 residues: CSGGREVDIQYF. The CDR3 DNA reads TGCAGTGGGGGCAGGGAGGTAGACATTCAGTACTTC.

This clonotype was observed at least ten times. The J gene is TRBJ2-1, the V gene TRBV10-3; tentative D call: TRBD1 (5 bases). This CDR3 has 16 amino acids. Trimming cost V 9 bases and J 0 bases, with 18 bases left between them. CDR1 ENHRY and CDR2 SYGVKD come from the germline V gene. The DNA of the CDR3 is TGTGCCATTCGATCGGGTGGGGCGAGCTCCTACAATGAGCAGTTCTTC. It codes for CAIRSGGASSYNEQFF.

With regard to this clonotype: This may be a read error, as it is one base from a much larger clone. The V and J genes are TRBV12-3 or TRBV12-4 and TRBJ1-3; D may be TRBD1 (5 bases). V lost 6 bases and J lost 1, with 10 bases in between. The CDR3 spans 14 residues. The CDR3 DNA is TGTGCCAGCAGACGTGGACATTCTGGAAACACCATATATTTT. Amino acids: CASRRGHSGNTIYF.

At least ten counts were recorded for this clonotype. The V gene is TRBV7-9, the J gene TRBJ2-7, with TRBD1 matching 12 bases. From germline, CDR1 is SEHNR and CDR2 FQNEAQ (reference sequence). The CDR3 has 17 residues. The trim removed 3 bases at V and 2 bases at J, leaving 8 bases unmatched. The CDR3 is CASSFEPRDRGPYEQYF. The CDR3 nucleotides are TGTGCCAGCAGCTTCGAGCCCCGGGACAGGGGGCCCTACGAGCAGTACTTC.

A few counts support this clonotype. The rearrangement links TRBV3-1 to TRBJ1-6, with D hard to call. CDR1 is LGHDT, CDR2 YNNKEL, per germline (reference sequence). This CDR3 has 15 residues. V lost 1 base and J 7 bases, leaving 11 bases between the germline ends. The CDR3 DNA reads TGTGCCAGCAGCCAAGTGACGGTCGCCAATTCACCCCTCCACTTT. Its protein is CASSQVTVANSPLHF.

This clonotype was recorded a few times. V is TRBV10-3 and J is TRBJ2-1, with 10 positions matching TRBD2. V lost 4 bases, J lost 8 bases, and 14 bases stayed unmatched. The CDR3 loop spans 17 amino acids. The V gene's germline CDR1 is ENHRY and CDR2 SYGVKD. The CDR3 DNA reads as TGTGCCATCAGTGCAGACCCGGGGCTAGCGGGAGTTCATGAGCAGTTCTTC. It translates to CAISADPGLAGVHEQFF.

This clonotype was seen at least ten times. J is TRBJ2-5 and V is TRBV18, with a possible D match to TRBD2 (5 bases). Germline V lookup: CDR1 KGHSH, CDR2 LQKENI. The V end was cut by 3 bases, the J end by 2 bases, with 19 bases between. CDR3 length equals 17 residues. CDR3 amino acids: CASSPRRGLMVQETQYF. DNA for the CDR3: TGTGCCAGCTCACCGCGGAGAGGGTTGATGGTGCAAGAGACCCAGTACTTC.

This clonotype was picked up a small number of times. The V call is TRBV12-3 or TRBV12-4, the J call TRBJ2-2; D is undetermined. The CDR3 spans 15 residues. Trimming cost V 3 bases and J 1 base, with 9 bases left between them. As DNA, the CDR3 is TGTGCCAGCAGTTTCCTGGCGGTGAACACCGGGGAGCTGTTTTTT. Translated, it gives CASSFLAVNTGELFF.

This chain links TRBV2 with TRBJ2-1; TRBD1 or TRBD2 may be the D gene (6 bases each). The CDR3 covers 13 residues. Trimming left V 9 bases short and J 7 bases short, with 16 bases between. Looked up from germline, CDR1 is SNHLY and CDR2 is FYNNEI. CDR3 DNA sequence: TGTGCCAGGGGGGCGGGAATTAGGAATGAGCAGTTCTTC. It specifies CARGAGIRNEQFF.

This clonotype was counted a few times. The chain links TRBV7-2 to TRBJ2-1; no firm D call. Germline-derived CDR1 and CDR2 are SGHTA and FQGNSA. V lost 8 bases and J 4 bases, leaving 21 bases between the germline ends. This CDR3 comprises 16 residues. CDR3 in DNA: TGTGCCAGCTTTCAAGACCCGAACGGGCTATACAATGAGCAGTTCTTC. It codes for CASFQDPNGLYNEQFF. Full variable domain (outside the CDR3, taken from reference TRBV7-2 and TRBJ2-1): GAGVSQSPSNKVTEKGKDVELRCDPISGHTALYWYRQSLGQGLEFLIYFQGNSAPDKSGLPSDRFSAERTGGSVSTLTIQRTQQEDSAVYLCASFQDPNGLYNEQFFGPGTRLTVL.

This clonotype has at least ten counts. The J gene is TRBJ1-1, the V gene TRBV30; D might be TRBD1 (5 bases). Germline V gene lookup returns CDR1 GTSNPN and CDR2 SVGIG (reference sequence). The CDR3 runs to 15 residues. The germline V and J ends were trimmed by 8 bases and 4 bases, with 23 bases remaining between them. The CDR3 coding sequence is TGTGCCGCCCAGATAGGATGGGGCGCGGGCACTGAAGCTTTCTTT. This codes for CAAQIGWGAGTEAFF.

This clonotype was detected ten times or more. The V and J genes are TRBV15 and TRBJ2-3, with D possibly being TRBD1 or TRBD2 (5 bases each). The V end lost 0 bases, the J end lost 2 bases, and 12 bases lay between the germline ends. The CDR3 sequence is 16 residues long. Germline V gene lookup returns CDR1 LNHNV and CDR2 YYDKDF (reference sequence). DNA of the CDR3: TGTGCCACCAGCAGAGAGTTCCGAGGGGCCACAGATACGCAGTATTTT. Amino acids: CATSREFRGATDTQYF. Filled out from reference TRBV15 and TRBJ2-3, the complete variable domain reads DAMVIQNPRYQVTQFGKPVTLSCSQTLNHNVMYWYQQKSSQAPKLLFHYYDKDFNNEADTPDNFQSRRPNTSFCFLDIRSPGLGDTAMYLCATSREFRGATDTQYFGPGTRLTVL.

This clonotype was observed a few times. The genes are TRBV27 and TRBJ1-2; D is perhaps TRBD1 (6 bases). Trimming took 5 bases from V and 0 from J, leaving 16 bases between them. The CDR3 has 16 amino acids. Germline V gives CDR1 MNHEY, CDR2 SMNVEV (reference sequence). The CDR3 sequence: CASSTARGDPNYGYTF. The CDR3 nucleotides read TGTGCCAGCAGTACGGCCAGGGGCGACCCTAACTATGGCTACACCTTC.

V gene TRBV9 combines with J gene TRBJ1-3; no clear D gene. This CDR3 contains 16 residues. CDR1 is SGDLS and CDR2 is YYNGEE in the germline V gene. The V end lost 0 bases, the J end lost 0 bases, and 10 bases lay between the germline ends. As DNA, the CDR3 is TGTGCCAGCAGCGTAGGCGGAGGAAACTCTGGAAACACCATATATTTT. Its protein product is CASSVGGGNSGNTIYF.

This chain joins TRBV19 and TRBJ2-7; no clear D gene. The CDR3 spans 16 residues. The ends were cut back, 6 bases at V and 6 bases at J, with 24 bases in the middle. CDR1 is LNHDA, CDR2 SQIVND, per germline (reference sequence). The CDR3: CASSTLTGSLASEQYF. CDR3 DNA sequence: TGTGCCAGTAGCACACTCACCGGCTCATTAGCTTCCGAGCAGTACTTC.